Following are 16 T cell receptor beta chains from one sample sequenced in a study of immune cell composition in non-small cell lung cancer. Normal lung was taken at the farthest possible site, at least 3 cm from tumour. The data were produced by immunoSEQ multiplex PCR, yet TCRdb's version contains in-frame clones alone and is incomplete. The table has 5,000 or so clones, 55% to 80% seen once. Source material: non-adjacent lung tissue. These receptors came from a human donor with non-small cell lung cancer.

The V call is TRBV6-5, the J call TRBJ2-1, with 9 nucleotides matching TRBD2. The CDR3 has 16 amino acids. V shed 4 bases, J shed 5 bases, and the junction held 9 bases outside the gene matches. Germline CDR1 reads MNHEY; CDR2 reads SVGAGI. The CDR3 coding sequence is TGTGCCAGCAGTTCCCCGACTAGCGGTCTAGACAATGAGCAGTTCTTC. Amino acid sequence: CASSSPTSGLDNEQFF.

This chain joins TRBV30 and TRBJ1-1, with TRBD1 matching 7 bases. The V and J ends lost 5 bases and 2 bases, in that order; junction bases with no gene match: 2. The length of the CDR3 is 12 residues. Germline V gene sequence: CDR1 GTSNPN, CDR2 SVGIG (reference sequence). The CDR3 loop reads CAWDRENTEAFF. The CDR3, as DNA: TGTGCCTGGGACAGGGAAAACACTGAAGCTTTCTTT.

Comment on this clone: The sample carries other DNA sequences with the same CDR3. The J gene is TRBJ2-1, the V gene TRBV6-4; 7 positions agree with TRBD1. Germline V gene lookup returns CDR1 MRHNA and CDR2 SNTAGT. The CDR3 totals 14 residues. V trimming: 0 bases; J trimming: 5 bases; junction bases outside the gene matches: 1. CDR3 protein: CASSDSGGHNEQFF. The CDR3 nucleotides are TGTGCCAGCAGTGACTCAGGGGGCCACAATGAGCAGTTCTTC.

By its share, this clone is large. The chain joins TRBV6-1 to TRBJ2-1, with 7 bases fitting TRBD2. Per the germline V gene, CDR1 is MNHNS and CDR2 is SASEGT. The junction had 3 bases not matched to a gene; V was cut back by 2 bases and J by 5 bases. The CDR3 runs to 14 residues. CDR3 sequence reads: CASSEYGGDNEQFF. The CDR3 coding sequence is TGTGCCAGCAGTGAATATGGGGGGGACAATGAGCAGTTCTTC.

The chain carries TRBV21-1 and TRBJ1-2; the D call TRBD1 from the table was never checked on the DNA. TRBV21-1 is described as a pseudogene. The CDR3 has 17 amino acids. The CDR3 sequence is CASSKEDRDRGSGGYTF. In DNA, the CDR3 is TGTGCCAGCAGCAAGGAAGACCGGGACAGGGGGTCCGGTGGCTACACCTTC.

The J gene is TRBJ2-1, the V gene TRBV6-1; TRBD2 matches at 13 bases. CDR3 length: 16 residues. CDR1 is MNHNS and CDR2 is SASEGT in the germline V gene. J gave up 4 bases and V 2 bases, and 2 bases lay outside the gene matches. CDR3 region: CASSESGLAGYNEQFF. CDR3 DNA: TGTGCCAGCAGTGAATCGGGACTAGCGGGGTACAATGAGCAGTTCTTC.

This chain joins TRBV2 and TRBJ2-7; 11 nucleotides align to TRBD1. V gave up 6 bases and J gave up 1 base; unmatched junction bases: 5. The CDR3 has 15 residues. The germline CDR1 and CDR2 sequences are SNHLY and FYNNEI. CDR3 residues: CASRSGTGGSYEQYF. In nucleotides, the CDR3 is TGTGCCAGCAGGTCCGGGACAGGGGGTTCCTACGAGCAGTACTTC.

The chain recombines TRBV28 with TRBJ1-2; weak D call: TRBD1 (5 bases). This CDR3 has 14 residues. Trimming shortened V by 3 bases and J by 4 bases, and 12 bases separated the two germline ends. Germline CDR1 is MDHEN and CDR2 is SYDVKM. The CDR3 DNA reads TGTGCCAGCAGTTTTTCGGGGGACCCCTATGGCTACACCTTC. Protein: CASSFSGDPYGYTF.

The chain carries TRBV6-5 and TRBJ1-1; the D gene is possibly TRBD1 (6 bases). The CDR3 sequence is 12 residues long. Germline-derived CDR1 and CDR2 are MNHEY and SVGAGI. V lost 6 bases and J 10 bases, leaving 15 bases between the germline ends. In DNA form, the CDR3 reads TGTGCCAGCAGCTCGCTCCGAGGGGGAGCTTTCTTT. It encodes CASSSLRGGAFF.

The CDR3 spells CASGPPLGGVSYEQYF. CDR3 sequence (DNA): TGTGCTAGTGGTCCGCCTCTGGGCGGGGTGTCATACGAGCAGTACTTC. This chain joins TRBV12-5 and TRBJ2-7, with D tentatively TRBD2 (6 bases). The CDR3 has 16 residues. Germline assignment: CDR1 LGHNT and CDR2 FRNRAP. The V and J ends lost 5 bases and 4 bases respectively, with 21 bases between them.

The gene calls are TRBV6-6 and TRBJ2-7; 7 bases align to TRBD1. The V segment lost 6 bases and the J segment 2 bases; nucleotides outside the gene matches: 4. Germline loops: CDR1 MNHNY, CDR2 SVGAGI (reference sequence). This CDR3 region has 13 residues. CDR3 in DNA: TGTGCCAGCAGGCCGGGACAGACCTACGAGCAGTACTTC. Translated: CASRPGQTYEQYF.

This chain uses TRBV5-5 with TRBJ2-5, with D hard to call. V shed 6 bases and J shed 3 bases, with 18 bases lying between them. CDR3 length: 15 amino acids. Germline values: CDR1 SGHKS, CDR2 YYEKEE (reference sequence). The CDR3 DNA reads as TGTGCCAGCACTAACGCAGCAAGCGAGAAAGAGACCCAGTACTTC. Translating gives CASTNAASEKETQYF.

Only a few counts were recorded for this clone. This rearrangement joins TRBV29-1 to TRBJ1-2; D gene unclear. Germline V CDR1 and CDR2: SQVTM, ANQGSEA. The CDR3 is 11 residues long. Trimming shortened V by 6 bases and J by 4 bases, and 9 bases separated the two germline ends. The chain's CDR3 is CSVYSSYGYTF. The CDR3, as DNA: TGCAGCGTATATAGCAGCTATGGCTACACCTTC.

The chain combines TRBV6-6 with TRBJ2-3; 8 nucleotides align to TRBD2. CDR1 is MNHNY, CDR2 SVGAGI, per germline (reference sequence). The CDR3 has 16 residues. The ends lost 0 bases at V and 1 base at J; junction bases unmatched: 3. The CDR3: CASSYSISGGTDTQYF. The CDR3 region has the DNA TGTGCCAGCAGTTACTCGATTAGCGGGGGCACAGATACGCAGTATTTT.

The V and J genes are TRBV5-8 and TRBJ1-2, with D perhaps matching TRBD1 (6 bases). V was clipped by 0 bases and J by 4 bases, with 7 bases between them. The CDR3 has 13 residues. The germline CDR1 and CDR2 sequences are SGHTS and YDEGEE. The CDR3, as DNA: TGTGCCAGCAGCTTGGTGACAGGCTATGGCTACACCTTC. It is translated as CASSLVTGYGYTF.

This clone was seen only once. This chain links TRBV5-1 with TRBJ1-2, with unresolved D. The CDR3 is 13 residues long. CDR1 is SGHRS, CDR2 YFSETQ, per germline. V was pared by 0 bases and J by 8 bases, with 11 bases between. This CDR3 reads CASSLGGPYGYTF. The CDR3 DNA sequence: TGCGCCAGCAGCTTGGGAGGGCCTTACGGCTACACCTTC.